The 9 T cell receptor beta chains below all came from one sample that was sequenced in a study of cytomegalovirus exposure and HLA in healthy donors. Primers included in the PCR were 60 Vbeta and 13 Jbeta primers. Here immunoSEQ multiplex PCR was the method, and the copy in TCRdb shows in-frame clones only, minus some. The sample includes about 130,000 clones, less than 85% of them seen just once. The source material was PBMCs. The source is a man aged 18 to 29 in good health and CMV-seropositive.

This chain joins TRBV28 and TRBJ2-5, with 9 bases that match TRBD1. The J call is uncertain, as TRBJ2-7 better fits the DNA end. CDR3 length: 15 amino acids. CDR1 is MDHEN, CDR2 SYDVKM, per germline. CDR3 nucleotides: TGTGCCAGCAGTTCCTACAGGGGGCCCCCCTACGAGCAGTACTTC. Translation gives CASSSYRGPPYEQYF.

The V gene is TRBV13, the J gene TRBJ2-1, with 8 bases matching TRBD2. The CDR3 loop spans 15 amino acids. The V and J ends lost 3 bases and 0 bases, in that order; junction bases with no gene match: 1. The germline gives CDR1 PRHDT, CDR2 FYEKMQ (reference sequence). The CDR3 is CASSFAGGSYNEQFF. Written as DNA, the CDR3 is TGTGCCAGCAGCTTTGCGGGGGGCTCCTACAATGAGCAGTTCTTC. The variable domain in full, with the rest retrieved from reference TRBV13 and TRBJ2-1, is AAGVIQSPRHLIKEKRETATLKCYPIPRHDTVYWYQQGPGQDPQFLISFYEKMQSDKGSIPDRFSAQQFSDYHSELNMSSLELGDSALYFCASSFAGGSYNEQFFGPGTRLTVL.

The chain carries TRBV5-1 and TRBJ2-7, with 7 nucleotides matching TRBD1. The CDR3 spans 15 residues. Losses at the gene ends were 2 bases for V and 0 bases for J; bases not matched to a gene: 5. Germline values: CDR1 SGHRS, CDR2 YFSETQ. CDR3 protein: CASSFGRDSSYEQYF. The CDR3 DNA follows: TGCGCCAGCAGCTTTGGAAGGGACAGCTCCTACGAGCAGTACTTC. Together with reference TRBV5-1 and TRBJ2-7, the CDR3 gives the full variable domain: KAGVTQTPRYLIKTRGQQVTLSCSPISGHRSVSWYQQTPGQGLQFLFEYFSETQRNKGNFPGRFSGRQFSNSRSEMNVSTLELGDSALYLCASSFGRDSSYEQYFGPGTRLTVT.

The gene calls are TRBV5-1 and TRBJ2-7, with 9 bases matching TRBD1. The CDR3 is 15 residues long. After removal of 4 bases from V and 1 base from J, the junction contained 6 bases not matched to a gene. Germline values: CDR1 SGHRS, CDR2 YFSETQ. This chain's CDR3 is CASSLGQGRSYEQYF. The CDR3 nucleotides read TGCGCCAGCAGCCTCGGACAGGGGCGGTCCTACGAGCAGTACTTC. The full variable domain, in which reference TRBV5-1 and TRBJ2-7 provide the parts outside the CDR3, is KAGVTQTPRYLIKTRGQQVTLSCSPISGHRSVSWYQQTPGQGLQFLFEYFSETQRNKGNFPGRFSGRQFSNSRSEMNVSTLELGDSALYLCASSLGQGRSYEQYFGPGTRLTVT.

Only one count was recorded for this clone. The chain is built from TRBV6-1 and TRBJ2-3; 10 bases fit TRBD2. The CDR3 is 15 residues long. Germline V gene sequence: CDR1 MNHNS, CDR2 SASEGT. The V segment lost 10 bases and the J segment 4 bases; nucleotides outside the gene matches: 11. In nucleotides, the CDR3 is TGTGCCATGTCGACCCAGCGGGGGGGCTCAGATACGCAGTATTTT. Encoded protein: CAMSTQRGGSDTQYF.

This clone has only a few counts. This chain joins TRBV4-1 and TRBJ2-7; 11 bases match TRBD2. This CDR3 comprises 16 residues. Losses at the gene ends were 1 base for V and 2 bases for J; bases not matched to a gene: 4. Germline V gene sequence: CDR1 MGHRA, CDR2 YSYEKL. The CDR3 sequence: CASSQVGTSGAYEQYF. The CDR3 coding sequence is TGCGCCAGCAGCCAAGTGGGGACTAGCGGAGCCTACGAGCAGTACTTC.

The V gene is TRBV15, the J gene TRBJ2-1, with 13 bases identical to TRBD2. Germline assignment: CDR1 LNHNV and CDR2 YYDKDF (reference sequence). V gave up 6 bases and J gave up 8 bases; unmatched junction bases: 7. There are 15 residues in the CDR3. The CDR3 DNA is TGTGCCACCAGTAAGCGGACTAGCGGGGGCGATGAGCAGTTCTTC. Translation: CATSKRTSGGDEQFF.

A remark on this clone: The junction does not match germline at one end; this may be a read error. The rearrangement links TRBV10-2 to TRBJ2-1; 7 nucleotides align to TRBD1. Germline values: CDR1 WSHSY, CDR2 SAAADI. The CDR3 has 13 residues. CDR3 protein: CASMGTAVNEQFF. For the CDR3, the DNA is TGTGCCAGCATGGGGACAGCGGTCAATGAGCAGTTCTTC.

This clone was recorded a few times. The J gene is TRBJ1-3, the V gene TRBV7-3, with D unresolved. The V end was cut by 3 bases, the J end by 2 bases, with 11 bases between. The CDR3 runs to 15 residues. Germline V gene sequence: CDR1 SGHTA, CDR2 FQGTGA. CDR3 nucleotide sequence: TGTGCCAGCAGCTTGGAGGGAGACGCTGGAAACACCATATATTTT. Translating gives CASSLEGDAGNTIYF. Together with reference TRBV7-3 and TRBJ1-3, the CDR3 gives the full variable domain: GAGVSQTPSNKVTEKGKYVELRCDPISGHTALYWYRQSLGQGPEFLIYFQGTGAADDSGLPNDRFFAVRPEGSVSTLKIQRTERGDSAVYLCASSLEGDAGNTIYFGEGSWLTVV.